Shown below are 26 T cell receptor beta chains from a single sample sequenced in a study of beta chain features in type 1 diabetes. Expressed TCRB transcripts were sequenced because the isolated RNA had all been reverse transcribed beforehand. Data came from immunoSEQ multiplex PCR; TCRdb stores just in-frame clones and leaves some out. The sample holds about 620,000 clones, around 15% seen once. Sequencing used naive CD4+ T cells from blood. These receptors all come from a man in his late teens or twenties in good health.

This clone showed up just a few times. The J gene is TRBJ2-1, the V gene TRBV7-3, with a weak D call TRBD1 (8 bases). The V end was cut by 4 bases, the J end by 5 bases, with 15 bases between. The CDR3 spans 15 residues. Germline V gene data show CDR1 as SGHTA and CDR2 as FQGTGA. CDR3 coding DNA: TGTGCCAGCAGCTCACAGGGGGGGAAGAACAATGAGCAGTTCTTC. Translated: CASSSQGGKNNEQFF. Drawing the rest from reference TRBV7-3 and TRBJ2-1, the complete variable domain is GAGVSQTPSNKVTEKGKYVELRCDPISGHTALYWYRQSLGQGPEFLIYFQGTGAADDSGLPNDRFFAVRPEGSVSTLKIQRTERGDSAVYLCASSSQGGKNNEQFFGPGTRLTVL.

The chain is built from TRBV25-1 and TRBJ2-2, with a weak D call TRBD2 (5 bases). The ends were cut back, 5 bases at V and 4 bases at J, with 11 bases in the middle. The germline V gene encodes CDR1 MGHDK and CDR2 SYGVNS. The CDR3 contains 14 residues. The CDR3 DNA sequence: TGTGCCAGCAGTCCGGGGATATCCACCGGGGAGCTGTTTTTT. It codes for CASSPGISTGELFF.

In this sample, this clone turned up a few times. The V call is TRBV7-8, the J call TRBJ2-7, with unresolved D. Trimming pared 1 base from V and 6 bases from J, leaving 16 bases between. The length of the CDR3 is 15 residues. Per germline, CDR1 SGHVS and CDR2 FQNEAQ. The CDR3 DNA reads as TGTGCCAGCAGCTTAGTGCTGAATACCCCCGGCGAGCAGTACTTC. Protein sequence: CASSLVLNTPGEQYF.

This clone has just a few counts. The rearrangement uses TRBV4-3 and TRBJ2-3; 7 nucleotides agree with TRBD1. CDR1 is LGHNA and CDR2 is YSLEER in the germline V gene. The CDR3 loop spans 16 amino acids. The V gene end was trimmed by 0 bases and the J gene end by 3 bases; junction bases not matched to a gene: 6. The CDR3 sequence: CASSQDLRGRTDTQYF. For the CDR3, the DNA is TGCGCCAGCAGCCAAGATCTGAGGGGGCGGACAGATACGCAGTATTTT.

This clone was seen many times. The V and J genes are TRBV10-3 and TRBJ2-3; TRBD2 matches at 11 bases. CDR1 is ENHRY and CDR2 is SYGVKD in the germline V gene. The CDR3 has 14 amino acids. V lost 7 bases and J lost 2; bases outside the gene matches: 2. DNA of the CDR3: TGTGCCATCAAGACTAGCGGGGCCACAGATACGCAGTATTTT. It translates to CAIKTSGATDTQYF.

The chain uses TRBV25-1 and TRBJ2-1, with D possibly matching TRBD1 (5 bases). V was shortened by 6 bases and J by 14 bases, with 8 bases between the two germline ends. CDR1 MGHDK and CDR2 SYGVNS come from the germline V gene. This CDR3 region has 9 residues. The CDR3 protein is CASSRVEFF. Written as DNA, the CDR3 is TGTGCCAGCAGCAGGGTCGAGTTCTTC.

This clone was detected once. The V gene is TRBV7-2, the J gene TRBJ2-7; D might be TRBD2 (7 bases). V was pared by 5 bases and J by 4 bases, with 18 bases between. The CDR3 runs 15 residues. Germline V gives CDR1 SGHTA, CDR2 FQGNSA. CDR3: CASSPRGAGGYEQYF. The CDR3 coding sequence is TGTGCCAGCAGCCCCCGGGGGGCTGGGGGGTACGAGCAGTACTTC.

The V gene is TRBV7-2, the J gene TRBJ2-1, with 9 positions matching TRBD2. V lost 5 bases, J lost 1 base, and 9 bases stayed unmatched. Germline V gene sequence: CDR1 SGHTA, CDR2 FQGNSA. This CDR3 spans 17 amino acids. The chain's CDR3 is CASSPTAGGVSYNEQFF. As DNA, the CDR3 is TGTGCCAGCAGCCCCACCGCGGGGGGGGTATCCTACAATGAGCAGTTCTTC.

Only a few counts were recorded for this clone. The chain combines TRBV9 with TRBJ2-5, with D unclear. CDR1 and CDR2 from the germline V gene are SGDLS and YYNGEE. V shed 3 bases and J shed 1 base, with 1 base lying between them. CDR3 length: 11 amino acids. This chain's CDR3 is CASSGQETQYF. For the CDR3, the DNA is TGTGCCAGCAGCGGCCAAGAGACCCAGTACTTC. The whole variable domain, remainder taken from reference TRBV9 and TRBJ2-5, is DSGVTQTPKHLITATGQRVTLRCSPRSGDLSVYWYQQSLDQGLQFLIQYYNGEERAKGNILERFSAQQFPDLHSELNLSSLELGDSALYFCASSGQETQYFGPGTRLLVL.

This rearrangement joins TRBV23-1 to TRBJ2-1, with D possibly being TRBD1 (5 bases). TRBV23-1 is marked as an open reading frame, function uncertain. V lost 2 bases, J lost 6 bases, and 23 bases lay in between. The CDR3 totals 18 residues. The chain's CDR3 is CASSQQGCPRTIRNEQFF. CDR3 nucleotide sequence: TGCGCCAGCAGTCAACAGGGCTGCCCTCGTACCATCCGCAATGAGCAGTTCTTC.

The genes are TRBV9 and TRBJ1-5; no reliable D call. Germline V lookup: CDR1 SGDLS, CDR2 YYNGEE. The CDR3 loop spans 13 amino acids. Deletions cut 2 bases from V and 9 bases from J, with 12 bases between. CDR3 nucleotides: TGTGCCAGCAGCGTTTCAGGCAGCGCGCCCCAGCATTTT. This encodes CASSVSGSAPQHF. The variable domain in full, completed from reference TRBV9 and TRBJ1-5, reads DSGVTQTPKHLITATGQRVTLRCSPRSGDLSVYWYQQSLDQGLQFLIQYYNGEERAKGNILERFSAQQFPDLHSELNLSSLELGDSALYFCASSVSGSAPQHFGDGTRLSIL.

This chain links TRBV7-9 with TRBJ2-2; a possible D gene is TRBD1 (6 bases). CDR1 is SEHNR, CDR2 FQNEAQ, per germline (reference sequence). CDR3 size: 14 residues. The V gene lost 1 base and the J gene lost 6 bases, with 9 bases spanning the gap. CDR3 DNA sequence: TGTGCCAGCAGCTTAGTTGCAGGGGCCGGGGAGCTGTTTTTT. Its translation is CASSLVAGAGELFF.

This clone was recorded a few times. The chain has TRBV7-3 and TRBJ2-3, with 11 bases identical to TRBD2. CDR1 is SGHTA, CDR2 FQGTGA, per germline. The CDR3 loop spans 19 amino acids. V lost 0 bases to trimming and J lost 2 bases; unmatched junction nucleotides: 10. Written as DNA, the CDR3 is TGTGCCAGCAGCTTAACTGCTGCTAGCGGGAGGCAGATCACAGATACGCAGTATTTT. It yields the protein CASSLTAASGRQITDTQYF.

In this sample, this clone turned up a few times. J is TRBJ2-7 and V is TRBV4-1, with D tentatively TRBD2 (6 bases). The CDR3 covers 16 residues. Germline-derived CDR1 and CDR2 are MGHRA and YSYEKL. The V and J ends lost 0 bases and 4 bases respectively, with 16 bases between them. The CDR3 reads CASSQEGRGRSYEQYF. The CDR3 DNA reads TGCGCCAGCAGCCAAGAAGGTCGGGGGAGAAGTTACGAGCAGTACTTC.

This clone turned up a few times. The chain has TRBV27 and TRBJ2-7; 8 nucleotides match TRBD1. The germline V gene encodes CDR1 MNHEY and CDR2 SMNVEV (reference sequence). The V gene end was trimmed by 5 bases and the J gene end by 4 bases; junction bases not matched to a gene: 7. The CDR3 sequence is 14 residues long. CDR3 bases: TGTGCCAGCAGTACAGGGGGTATTGGGTACGAGCAGTACTTC. Residues: CASSTGGIGYEQYF.

V is TRBV5-1 and J is TRBJ2-2; the D gene is possibly TRBD2 (6 bases). Germline V gene lookup returns CDR1 SGHRS and CDR2 YFSETQ. V was trimmed by 0 bases and J by 6 bases, leaving 9 bases between them. This CDR3 region has 14 residues. The CDR3 spells CASSLEGGAGELFF. In nucleotides, the CDR3 is TGCGCCAGCAGCTTGGAAGGAGGGGCCGGGGAGCTGTTTTTT.

This sequence joins TRBV7-9 and TRBJ1-6; no clear D. Germline assignment: CDR1 SEHNR and CDR2 FQNEAQ (reference sequence). Trimming left V 11 bases short and J 7 bases short, with 3 bases between. There are 9 residues in the CDR3. The CDR3 spells CALNSPLHF. The CDR3 DNA reads TGTGCCCTGAATTCACCCCTCCACTTT.

This chain connects TRBV27 to TRBJ2-7; 9 nucleotides align to TRBD2. The CDR3 spans 15 residues. The germline gives CDR1 MNHEY, CDR2 SMNVEV (reference sequence). V was clipped by 4 bases and J by 5 bases; unmatched bases: 9. CDR3 bases: TGTGCCAGCAGTTCTAGGCCTAGCGGGAACAACGAGCAGTACTTC. Protein sequence: CASSSRPSGNNEQYF.

The chain carries TRBV13 and TRBJ2-7; 13 bases fit TRBD2. V trimming: 4 bases; J trimming: 3 bases; junction bases outside the gene matches: 3. The CDR3 is 15 residues long. Germline CDR1 PRHDT, CDR2 FYEKMQ (reference sequence). The chain's CDR3 is CASSSGLAGLYEQYF. The CDR3 DNA reads TGTGCCAGCAGCTCGGGACTAGCGGGGCTCTACGAGCAGTACTTC. Filled out from reference TRBV13 and TRBJ2-7, the complete variable domain reads AAGVIQSPRHLIKEKRETATLKCYPIPRHDTVYWYQQGPGQDPQFLISFYEKMQSDKGSIPDRFSAQQFSDYHSELNMSSLELGDSALYFCASSSGLAGLYEQYFGPGTRLTVT.

This clone was found a few times. CDR3 protein: CASSPRGTPNTGELFF. Written as DNA, the CDR3 is TGTGCCAGCAGCCCCCGGGGGACACCGAACACCGGGGAGCTGTTTTTT. V is TRBV7-3 and J is TRBJ2-2; D is tentatively TRBD1 or TRBD2 (6 bases each). V was pared by 5 bases and J by 0 bases, with 13 bases between. The V gene's germline CDR1 is SGHTA and CDR2 FQGTGA. The CDR3 runs to 16 residues.

This clone was seen a handful of times. V and J are TRBV6-4 and TRBJ1-1, with 12 nucleotides matching TRBD1. CDR3 length equals 13 residues. J gave up 13 bases and V 3 bases, and 6 bases lay outside the gene matches. In germline, CDR1 is MRHNA, CDR2 SNTAGT. The CDR3 DNA reads TGTGCCAGCAGTGATCCGGGACAGGGGGCCTTTTTCTTT. Translating gives CASSDPGQGAFFF.

The chain combines TRBV4-1 with TRBJ1-5, with unresolved D. The CDR3 loop spans 17 amino acids. V dropped 0 bases and J dropped 0 bases, with 12 bases sitting between them. Germline V gene data show CDR1 as MGHRA and CDR2 as YSYEKL. The CDR3 DNA sequence: TGCGCCAGCAGCCAAGATCACGACGGCTATAGCAATCAGCCCCAGCATTTT. Translating it yields CASSQDHDGYSNQPQHF.

The chain links TRBV6-5 to TRBJ1-4, with D perhaps TRBD1 (6 bases). The CDR3 is 14 residues long. V lost 5 bases and J lost 4, with 11 bases in between. In germline, CDR1 is MNHEY, CDR2 SVGAGI. The DNA of the CDR3 is TGTGCCAGCAGTCGGACAGTCCTTAATGAAAAACTGTTTTTT. Residues: CASSRTVLNEKLFF.

V usage is TRBV4-3 and J usage is TRBJ1-1; 8 nucleotides line up with TRBD1. The CDR3 is 15 residues long. Germline lookup yields CDR1 LGHNA and CDR2 YSLEER. V gave up 3 bases and J gave up 4 bases; unmatched junction bases: 7. CDR3 protein: CASSQDGQGGTEAFF. CDR3 bases: TGCGCCAGCAGCCAGGACGGACAGGGAGGCACTGAAGCTTTCTTT.

Written as DNA, the CDR3 is TGTGCCAGCAGGTCTTTTAGCACAGATACGCAGTATTTT. This sequence encodes CASRSFSTDTQYF. The gene calls are TRBV6-5 and TRBJ2-3; D not certain. With 6 bases removed from V and 0 bases from J, the gap between germline ends came to 7 bases. Germline CDR1 MNHEY, CDR2 SVGAGI. CDR3 length: 13 residues.

A single count supports this clone. The chain combines TRBV6-5 with TRBJ1-5; D call uncertain. Germline V gene sequence: CDR1 MNHEY, CDR2 SVGAGI. Trimming took 5 bases from V and 7 from J, leaving 12 bases between them. CDR3 length: 13 amino acids. The CDR3 sequence is CASSATVVQPQHF. CDR3 coding DNA: TGTGCCAGCAGTGCCACGGTAGTCCAGCCCCAGCATTTT.